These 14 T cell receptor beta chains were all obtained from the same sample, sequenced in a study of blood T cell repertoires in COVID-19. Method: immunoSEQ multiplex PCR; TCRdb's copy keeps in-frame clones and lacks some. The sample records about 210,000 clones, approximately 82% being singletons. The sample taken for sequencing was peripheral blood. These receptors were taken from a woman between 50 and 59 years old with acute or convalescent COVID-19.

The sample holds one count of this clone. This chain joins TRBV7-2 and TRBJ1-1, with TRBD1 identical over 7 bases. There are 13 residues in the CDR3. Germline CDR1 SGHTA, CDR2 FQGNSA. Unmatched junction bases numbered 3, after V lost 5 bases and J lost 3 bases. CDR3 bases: TGTGCCAGCAGCCCGGGACAGTACACTGAAGCTTTCTTT. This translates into CASSPGQYTEAFF.

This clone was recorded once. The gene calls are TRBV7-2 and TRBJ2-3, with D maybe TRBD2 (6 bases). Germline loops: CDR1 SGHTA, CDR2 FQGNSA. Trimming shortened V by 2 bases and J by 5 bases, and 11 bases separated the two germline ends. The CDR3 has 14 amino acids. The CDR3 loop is CASSLSGGRDTQYF. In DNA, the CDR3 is TGTGCCAGCAGCTTAAGCGGAGGGAGAGATACGCAGTATTTT.

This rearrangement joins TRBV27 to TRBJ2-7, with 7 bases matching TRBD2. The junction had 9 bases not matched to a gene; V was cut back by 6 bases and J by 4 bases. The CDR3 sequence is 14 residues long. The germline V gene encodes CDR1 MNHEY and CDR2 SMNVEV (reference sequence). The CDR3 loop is CASRIRSGTYEQYF. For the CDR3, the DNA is TGTGCCAGCAGAATCCGAAGCGGGACGTACGAGCAGTACTTC.

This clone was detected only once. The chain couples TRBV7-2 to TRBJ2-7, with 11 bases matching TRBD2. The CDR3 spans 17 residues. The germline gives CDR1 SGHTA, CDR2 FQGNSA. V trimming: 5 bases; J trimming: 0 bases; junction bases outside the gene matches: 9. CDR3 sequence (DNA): TGTGCCAGCAGCCCCACTAGCGGGAGACCTAGCTCCTACGAGCAGTACTTC. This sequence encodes CASSPTSGRPSSYEQYF.

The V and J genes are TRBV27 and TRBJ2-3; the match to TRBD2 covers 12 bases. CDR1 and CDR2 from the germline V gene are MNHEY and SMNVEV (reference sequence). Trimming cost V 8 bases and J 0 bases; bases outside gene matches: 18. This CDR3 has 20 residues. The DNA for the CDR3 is TGTGCCAGCTCCCCGGGGAGACTAGCGGGAGACGGGGGGAGCACAGATACGCAGTATTTT. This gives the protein CASSPGRLAGDGGSTDTQYF.

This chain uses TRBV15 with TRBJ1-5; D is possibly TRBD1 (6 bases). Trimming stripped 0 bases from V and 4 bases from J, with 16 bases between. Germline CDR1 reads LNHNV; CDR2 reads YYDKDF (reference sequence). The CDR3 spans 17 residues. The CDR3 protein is CATSRDLYRDWNQPQHF. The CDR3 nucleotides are TGTGCCACCAGCAGAGATCTTTACAGGGATTGGAATCAGCCCCAGCATTTT.

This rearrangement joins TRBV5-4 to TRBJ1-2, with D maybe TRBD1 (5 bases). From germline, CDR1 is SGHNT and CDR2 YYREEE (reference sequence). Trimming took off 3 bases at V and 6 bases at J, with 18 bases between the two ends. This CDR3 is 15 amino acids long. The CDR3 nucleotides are TGTGCCAGCAGCTCCGGGGGAGTTGAATCTAATGGCTACACCTTC. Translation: CASSSGGVESNGYTF.

The CDR3 is CASSKRGRVAETQYF. For the CDR3, the DNA is TGTGCCAGCAGCAAACGCGGCAGGGTGGCAGAGACCCAGTACTTC. The chain combines TRBV21-1 with TRBJ2-5; the DNA was not compared with TRBD1, the D call given in the table. TRBV21-1 is deemed a pseudogene. The length of the CDR3 is 15 residues.

CDR3 protein: CASNPGVAGSSYNEQFF. The CDR3 DNA is TGTGCCAGCAACCCAGGAGTAGCGGGTTCCTCCTACAATGAGCAGTTCTTC. The V call is TRBV28, the J call TRBJ2-1, with TRBD2 matching 7 bases. V was clipped by 7 bases and J by 0 bases; unmatched bases: 12. CDR1 is MDHEN, CDR2 SYDVKM, per germline. The CDR3 has 17 amino acids. The full variable domain, its missing parts supplied by reference TRBV28 and TRBJ2-1, is DVKVTQSSRYLVKRTGEKVFLECVQDMDHENMFWYRQDPGLGLRLIYFSYDVKMKEKGDIPEGYSVSREKKERFSLILESASTNQTSMYLCASNPGVAGSSYNEQFFGPGTRLTVL.

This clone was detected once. The CDR3 sequence is CASSYSRQPYNEQFF. The DNA of the CDR3 is TGTGCCAGCAGTTACTCGAGACAGCCCTACAATGAGCAGTTCTTC. The chain is built from TRBV6-5 and TRBJ2-1; D possibly corresponds to TRBD1 (5 bases). The CDR3 runs to 15 residues. V was trimmed by 0 bases and J by 2 bases, leaving 8 bases between them. Germline CDR1 is MNHEY and CDR2 is SVGAGI.

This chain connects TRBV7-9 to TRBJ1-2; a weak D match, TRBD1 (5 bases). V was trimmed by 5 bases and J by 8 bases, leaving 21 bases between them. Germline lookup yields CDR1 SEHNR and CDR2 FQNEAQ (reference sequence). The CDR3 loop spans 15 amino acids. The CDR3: CASSPPRGTKDGYTF. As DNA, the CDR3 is TGTGCCAGCAGCCCCCCACGGGGGACTAAGGACGGCTACACCTTC.

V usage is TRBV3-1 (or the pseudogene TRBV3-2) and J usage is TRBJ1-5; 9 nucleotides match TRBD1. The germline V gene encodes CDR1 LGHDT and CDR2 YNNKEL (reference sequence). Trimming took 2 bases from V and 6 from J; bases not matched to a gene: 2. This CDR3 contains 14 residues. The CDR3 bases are TGTGCCAGCAGCCAAATGACAGGGGGTCAGCCCCAGCATTTT. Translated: CASSQMTGGQPQHF.

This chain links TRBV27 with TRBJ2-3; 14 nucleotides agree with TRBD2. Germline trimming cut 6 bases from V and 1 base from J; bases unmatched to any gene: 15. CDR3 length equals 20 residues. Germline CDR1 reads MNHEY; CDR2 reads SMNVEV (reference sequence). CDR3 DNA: TGTGCCAGCAGCCACATGAGACAGGGGACTAGCGGGAGTGGCACAGATACGCAGTATTTT. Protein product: CASSHMRQGTSGSGTDTQYF.

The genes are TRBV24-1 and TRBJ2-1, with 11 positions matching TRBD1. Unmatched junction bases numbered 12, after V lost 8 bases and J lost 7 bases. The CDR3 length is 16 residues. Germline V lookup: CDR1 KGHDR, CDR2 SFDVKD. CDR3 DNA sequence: TGTGCCACCACCCCAGGAACCGGGACAGGGGGAAATGAGCAGTTCTTC. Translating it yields CATTPGTGTGGNEQFF.